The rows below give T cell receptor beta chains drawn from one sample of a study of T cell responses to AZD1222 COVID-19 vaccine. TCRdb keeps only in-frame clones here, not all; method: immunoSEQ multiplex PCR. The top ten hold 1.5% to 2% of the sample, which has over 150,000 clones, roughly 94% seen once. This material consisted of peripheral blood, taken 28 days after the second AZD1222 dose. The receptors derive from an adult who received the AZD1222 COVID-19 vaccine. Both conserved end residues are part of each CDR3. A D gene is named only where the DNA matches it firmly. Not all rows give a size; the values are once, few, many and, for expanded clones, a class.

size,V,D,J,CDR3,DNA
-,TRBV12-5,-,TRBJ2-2,CASGLVRGTGELFF,TGTGCTAGTGGTTTGGTACGTGGAACCGGGGAGCTGTTTTTT
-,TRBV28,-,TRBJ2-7,CASSDLQGFLDEQYF,TGTGCCAGCAGTGACCTACAAGGATTTCTGGACGAGCAGTACTTC
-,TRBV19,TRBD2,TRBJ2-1,CASSIDSGTRNEQFF,TGTGCCAGTAGTATCGATAGCGGGACCCGGAATGAGCAGTTCTTC
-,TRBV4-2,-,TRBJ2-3,CASSRSSGESSADTQYF,TGTGCCAGCAGCCGGTCTTCTGGGGAGAGTAGCGCAGATACGCAGTATTTT
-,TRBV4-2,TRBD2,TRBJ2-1,CASRGLAGKRHEQFF,TGTGCCAGCAGGGGTCTAGCGGGTAAGAGGCATGAGCAGTTCTTC
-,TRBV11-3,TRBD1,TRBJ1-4,CASSLTGAHLTKNEKLFF,TGTGCCAGCAGCTTGACAGGGGCCCACCTGACCAAAAATGAAAAACTGTTTTTT
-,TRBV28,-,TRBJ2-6,CASSLGGTGANVLTF,TGTGCCAGCAGTTTAGGAGGAACTGGGGCCAACGTCCTGACTTTC
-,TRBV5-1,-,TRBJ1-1,CASSFDTMNTEAFF,TGCGCCAGCAGCTTCGATACGATGAACACTGAAGCTTTCTTT
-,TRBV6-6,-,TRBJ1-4,CASKGTGEGKLFF,TGTGCCAGCAAAGGAACGGGAGAGGGAAAACTGTTTTTT
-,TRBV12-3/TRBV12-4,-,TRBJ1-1,CASSYGGWTEAFF,TGTGCCAGCAGCTACGGGGGGTGGACTGAAGCTTTCTTT
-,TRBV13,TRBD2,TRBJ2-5,CASSYGETSGGSETQYF,TGTGCCAGCAGCTACGGGGAGACTAGCGGGGGGTCAGAGACCCAGTACTTC
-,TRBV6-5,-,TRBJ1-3,CASRVGIHSGNTIYF,TGTGCCAGCAGGGTCGGGATCCACTCTGGAAACACCATATATTTT
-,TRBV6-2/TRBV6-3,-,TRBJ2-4,CASSSEGRPQNIQYF,TGTGCCAGCAGTTCCGAGGGCCGGCCGCAAAACATTCAGTACTTC
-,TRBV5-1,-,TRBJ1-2,CASSFSGEWSGGYTF,TGCGCCAGCAGCTTTTCGGGGGAATGGAGTGGTGGCTACACCTTC
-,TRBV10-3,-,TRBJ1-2,CAISESSDYGYTF,TGTGCCATCAGTGAGTCATCGGACTATGGCTACACCTTC
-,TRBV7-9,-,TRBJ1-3,CASSFSISGNTIYF,TGTGCCAGCAGCTTTTCCATCTCTGGAAACACCATATATTTT
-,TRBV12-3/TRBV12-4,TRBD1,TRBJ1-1,CASSSGQDTEAFF,TGTGCCAGCAGTTCCGGACAGGACACTGAAGCTTTCTTT
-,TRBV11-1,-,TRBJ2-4,CASSSPLTGADIQYF,TGTGCCAGCAGCTCCCCCCTCACGGGGGCCGACATTCAGTACTTC
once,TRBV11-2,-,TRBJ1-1,CASSLGTGLNTEAFF,TGTGCCAGCAGCTTAGGAACAGGATTGAACACTGAAGCTTTCTTT
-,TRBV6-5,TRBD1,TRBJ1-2,CASRSPVRTGYGYTF,TGTGCCAGCAGGAGTCCGGTAAGGACAGGCTATGGCTACACCTTC
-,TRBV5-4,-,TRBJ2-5,CASSLSSLAEQETQYF,TGTGCCAGCAGCTTGAGTTCGTTGGCAGAGCAAGAGACCCAGTACTTC